The 20 T cell receptor beta chains below come from one sample, sequenced in a study of graft-versus-host responses after intestinal transplantation (dated by TCRdb to the early 2020s). The library came from the immunoSEQ multiplex PCR assay. Sourced from immuneACCESS, this table was stored by TCRdb with only in-frame sequences that have V and J called. A share of the clones is absent; for the studies checked, an unresolved V gene accounts for under half, and the remainder has no known explanation. The sample yields about 98,000 clones; around 83% were counted once. The ten largest clones capture approximately 17% of the sample. Their target antigens are unknown. The label giving this sample's time point can be read as: cells obtained before transplantation from donor or recipient. Sample: unstimulated CD8+ T cells sorted from spleen or lymph node cells, taken before intestinal transplant. The receptors derive from a human donor who received an intestinal transplant.

The chain uses TRBV5-6 and TRBJ1-5, with a possible D match to TRBD1 (5 bases). This CDR3 has 13 amino acids. V dropped 7 bases and J dropped 6 bases, with 14 bases sitting between them. CDR1 is SGHDT and CDR2 is YYEEEE in the germline V gene. The CDR3 DNA is TGTGCCAGCGCCATCGGGGGGAGTCAGCCCCAGCATTTT. Translating it yields CASAIGGSQPQHF.

The CDR3, as DNA: TGTGCCAGCAGTTACGCGGCCGGAGATGAAAAACTGTTTTTT. It encodes CASSYAAGDEKLFF. The V call is TRBV6-5, the J call TRBJ1-4, with D uncertain. The V gene lost 2 bases and the J gene lost 6 bases, with 10 bases spanning the gap. CDR1 and CDR2 from the germline V gene are MNHEY and SVGAGI. The CDR3 is 14 residues long.

In its sample, this clone was seen a few times. The chain recombines TRBV19 with TRBJ2-7; TRBD1 matches 11 bases. CDR1 and CDR2 from the germline V gene are LNHDA and SQIVND (reference sequence). The J segment lost 3 bases and the V segment lost 3 bases, leaving 1 base of the junction unmatched. This CDR3 has 14 amino acids. The CDR3 DNA reads TGTGCCAGTAGTATGGGGACAGGGGGCTACGAGCAGTACTTC. Translating gives CASSMGTGGYEQYF. The full variable domain, rest sourced from reference TRBV19 and TRBJ2-7, is DGGITQSPKYLFRKEGQNVTLSCEQNLNHDAMYWYRQDPGQGLRLIYYSQIVNDFQKGDIAEGYSVSREKKESFPLTVTSAQKNPTAFYLCASSMGTGGYEQYFGPGTRLTVT.

This chain links TRBV27 with TRBJ1-2; tentatively, D is TRBD1 (5 bases). The germline V gene encodes CDR1 MNHEY and CDR2 SMNVEV (reference sequence). Trimming stripped 2 bases from V and 6 bases from J, with 13 bases between. This CDR3 spans 14 amino acids. CDR3 in amino acids: CASSLLAGLDGYTF. CDR3 bases: TGTGCCAGCAGTTTACTTGCAGGGTTGGATGGCTACACCTTC.

The chain combines TRBV4-1 with TRBJ1-1; D gene uncertain. Deletions cut 0 bases from V and 4 bases from J, with 12 bases between. CDR1 is MGHRA and CDR2 is YSYEKL in the germline V gene. The CDR3 consists of 15 residues. In DNA form, the CDR3 reads TGCGCCAGCAGCCAAGATTTAAGGGAGACCACTGAAGCTTTCTTT. It translates to CASSQDLRETTEAFF.

This clone came up a few times. V gene TRBV4-2 combines with J gene TRBJ2-2; 9 bases map to TRBD2. J gave up 3 bases and V 1 base, and 0 bases lay outside the gene matches. Germline V gene lookup returns CDR1 LGHNA and CDR2 YNFKEQ. The length of the CDR3 is 15 residues. The CDR3 loop reads CASSQGTSDTGELFF. CDR3 DNA sequence: TGTGCCAGCAGCCAAGGGACTAGCGACACCGGGGAGCTGTTTTTT.

The V gene is TRBV29-1, the J gene TRBJ2-1, with 9 bases that match TRBD2. After removal of 4 bases from V and 8 bases from J, the junction contained 6 bases not matched to a gene. Germline CDR1 is SQVTM and CDR2 is ANQGSEA. The CDR3 totals 13 residues. The CDR3 DNA sequence: TGCAGCGTTGGGGGCGGGAGGGCCCATGAGCAGTTCTTC. This gives the protein CSVGGGRAHEQFF.

There are a few counts of this clone. This chain joins TRBV7-9 and TRBJ1-1; the match to TRBD1 covers 7 bases. J lost 0 bases, V lost 5 bases, and 9 bases had no gene match. The CDR3 is 16 amino acids. Per the germline V gene, CDR1 is SEHNR and CDR2 is FQNEAQ (reference sequence). The DNA for the CDR3 is TGTGCCAGCAGCCCCATCAGGGGGAGGATGAACACTGAAGCTTTCTTT. This encodes CASSPIRGRMNTEAFF.

V and J are TRBV2 and TRBJ1-6, with 8 bases fitting TRBD1. Germline V gene data show CDR1 as SNHLY and CDR2 as FYNNEI. The V gene end was trimmed by 6 bases and the J gene end by 10 bases; junction bases not matched to a gene: 8. The CDR3 runs to 14 residues. CDR3 bases: TGTGCCAGCAGCCCCGGACAGGGTGGCTCACCCCTCCACTTT. Protein: CASSPGQGGSPLHF.

The rearrangement links TRBV16 to TRBJ2-7; no clear D gene. Trimming took off 2 bases at V and 2 bases at J, with 10 bases between the two ends. The CDR3 is 14 amino acids. Germline V gene lookup returns CDR1 KGHSY and CDR2 FQNENV. Here the CDR3 DNA reads TGTGCCAGCAGCCAAGTAAAGTTCACCTACGAGCAGTACTTC. Protein sequence: CASSQVKFTYEQYF.

This chain uses TRBV5-6 with TRBJ2-5; 7 positions agree with TRBD2. Germline-derived CDR1 and CDR2 are SGHDT and YYEEEE. The CDR3 consists of 11 residues. Unmatched junction bases numbered 6, after V lost 4 bases and J lost 12 bases. The CDR3 spells CASSVGDYKYF. The DNA of the CDR3 is TGTGCCAGCAGCGTCGGGGACTATAAGTACTTC.

This clone has just one count. The CDR3: CASSPRWGAGNTIYF. The CDR3 nucleotides are TGCGCCAGCAGCCCCCGATGGGGGGCCGGAAACACCATATATTTT. The chain combines TRBV4-1 with TRBJ1-3; maybe TRBD1 (6 bases). Trimming removed 4 bases at V and 4 bases at J, with 14 bases between. CDR1 MGHRA and CDR2 YSYEKL come from the germline V gene. There are 15 residues in the CDR3.

V is TRBV5-1 and J is TRBJ2-3; tentative D call: TRBD1 (6 bases). Trimming took off 1 base at V and 3 bases at J, with 15 bases between the two ends. Germline assignment: CDR1 SGHRS and CDR2 YFSETQ. This CDR3 is 16 amino acids long. The CDR3 DNA follows: TGCGCCAGCAGCTTGACCCGTCGCCAGGGGACAGATACGCAGTATTTT. Protein sequence: CASSLTRRQGTDTQYF. The variable domain in full, completed from reference TRBV5-1 and TRBJ2-3, reads KAGVTQTPRYLIKTRGQQVTLSCSPISGHRSVSWYQQTPGQGLQFLFEYFSETQRNKGNFPGRFSGRQFSNSRSEMNVSTLELGDSALYLCASSLTRRQGTDTQYFGPGTRLTVL.

This clone appeared once. V is TRBV28 and J is TRBJ1-4; perhaps TRBD1 as D (6 bases). The CDR3 is made up of 15 amino acids. V gave up 6 bases and J gave up 0 bases, with 11 bases separating them. Looked up from germline, CDR1 is MDHEN and CDR2 is SYDVKM. Written as DNA, the CDR3 is TGTGCCAGCAGCCGGGGACATCCAACTAATGAAAAACTGTTTTTT. This gives the protein CASSRGHPTNEKLFF.

The J gene is TRBJ1-4, the V gene TRBV4-2; D gene unclear. The CDR3 runs 16 residues. Between the trimmed V and J ends, which lost 4 bases and 7 bases, there was a span of 19 bases. Per the germline V gene, CDR1 is LGHNA and CDR2 is YNFKEQ. In DNA, the CDR3 is TGTGCCAGCAGCCCAGAGCCCTTCTTGCAAAGTGAAAAACTGTTTTTT. Protein product: CASSPEPFLQSEKLFF.

The chain combines TRBV11-2 with TRBJ1-6; D is possibly TRBD1 (5 bases). This CDR3 comprises 19 residues. CDR1 and CDR2 (germline): SGHAT, FQNNGV. The germline V and J ends were trimmed by 3 bases and 0 bases, with 18 bases remaining between them. The CDR3 protein is CASSFGGHPFSSYNSPLHF. In nucleotides, the CDR3 is TGTGCCAGCAGCTTTGGTGGACACCCTTTCAGCTCCTATAATTCACCCCTCCACTTT.

This clone was found a few times. The chain couples TRBV4-2 to TRBJ2-2; TRBD2 agrees at 7 bases. Germline CDR1 reads LGHNA; CDR2 reads YNFKEQ. V was pared by 6 bases and J by 5 bases, with 6 bases of the junction left unmatched. CDR3 length: 14 amino acids. The CDR3 sequence: CASSWTRETGELFF. CDR3 nucleotides: TGTGCCAGCAGTTGGACTAGGGAGACCGGGGAGCTGTTTTTT.

The gene calls are TRBV2 and TRBJ2-6; 11 bases match TRBD1. Germline CDR1 reads SNHLY; CDR2 reads FYNNEI. This CDR3 region has 19 residues. The trim removed 2 bases at V and 2 bases at J, leaving 8 bases unmatched. The CDR3 here is CASSEYLDRGLAGANVLTF. In DNA, the CDR3 is TGTGCCAGCAGTGAATATTTGGACAGGGGGCTGGCTGGGGCCAACGTCCTGACTTTC.

The chain links TRBV10-3 to TRBJ1-6; D not resolved. V lost 0 bases and J lost 8, with 11 bases in between. Looked up from germline, CDR1 is ENHRY and CDR2 is SYGVKD. The CDR3 totals 15 residues. DNA for the CDR3: TGTGCCATCAGTGAGTCAGGGAGGAAGGATTCACCCCTCCACTTT. Translation: CAISESGRKDSPLHF.

The rearrangement links TRBV2 to TRBJ2-7, with TRBD2 identical over 7 bases. V lost 6 bases, J lost 2 bases, and 7 bases stayed unmatched. This CDR3 spans 14 amino acids. From germline, CDR1 is SNHLY and CDR2 FYNNEI. The CDR3 nucleotides are TGTGCCAGCAGCCCCGGACTAGTAACCTACGAGCAGTACTTC. The encoded protein is CASSPGLVTYEQYF.